A selection of T cell receptor beta chains follows, all from one sample in a study of breast tumors, draining lymph nodes, adjacent tissues. From the multiplex PCR reads, TCRdb called clonotypes with MiXCR, one entry per CDR3 protein. The data hold about 230,000 distinct CDR3 sequences, with roughly 30% observed a single time. The sample was axillary lymph node tissue. These receptors were taken from a female donor with breast cancer. Some clones in this sample may be carry-over from other donors' samples. The conserved cysteine and the conserved F or W are not part of the CDR3 here. Fields, in order: J gene, V gene, CDR3 length, CDR3 protein.

>TRBJ2-7|TRBV6-1|15
ASSEALGDSSLYEQY
>TRBJ2-7|TRBV5-1|13
ASSSLDRGPYEQY
>TRBJ2-7|TRBV5-5|13
ASSLAPGKAYEQY
>TRBJ2-1|TRBV11-3|13
ASSLDRLSYNEQF
>TRBJ2-5|TRBV9|12
ASSVGPTQETQY
>TRBJ2-2|TRBV4-3|15
ASSRTSGITGTGELF
>TRBJ2-3|TRBV28|11
ASSSRTTDTQY
>TRBJ2-1|TRBV6-2/TRBV6-3|12
ASSWTSGVEEQF
>TRBJ1-6|TRBV7-9|10
ASSSANSPLH
>TRBJ2-1|TRBV12-5|10
ASCIAFNEQF
>TRBJ1-2|TRBV20-1|10
SYSDRSYGYT
>TRBJ2-3|TRBV7-6|15
ASSLEQGELSTDTQY
>TRBJ2-7|TRBV6-6|14
ASSYSSQAYSYEQY
>TRBJ2-7|TRBV4-2|12
ASSQDAGSYEQY
>TRBJ2-3|TRBV5-6|14
ASSFRSLSRGDTQY
>TRBJ2-5|TRBV7-3|13
ASSPVGTPSETQY
>TRBJ2-1|TRBV27|13
ASSRSGRSYNEQF
>TRBJ2-7|TRBV12-5|12
ASGGLAGNYEQY
>TRBJ2-5|TRBV4-2|12
ASSPGLVEETQY
>TRBJ1-5|TRBV20-1|13
SPSPRTGGFQPQH
>TRBJ1-6|TRBV5-1|13
ASSWGAREDSPLH
>TRBJ1-6|TRBV9|13
ASSKAGGSGSPLH
>TRBJ2-2|TRBV20-1|13
SVLAGGPDTGELF
>TRBJ1-3|TRBV9|14
ASSTTGQGTGNTIY
>TRBJ2-2|TRBV4-1|11
ASSQTAAGELF
>TRBJ1-1|TRBV18|14
ASSRGRLTLNTEAF
>TRBJ1-4|TRBV27|13
ASSKQGLFNEKLF
>TRBJ2-7|TRBV12-5|11
ASGKDVYEEQY
>TRBJ2-7|TRBV7-8|13
ASSTRRGTSYEQY
>TRBJ2-7|TRBV10-3|12
AIGEGGAAYEQY
>TRBJ2-5|TRBV2|12
ASNRDRDEETQY
>TRBJ2-3|TRBV3-1|13
ASSGTSGGEDTQY
>TRBJ2-5|TRBV15|13
ATSRADGRGETQY
>TRBJ1-3|TRBV16|12
ASSQRSSGNTIY
>TRBJ1-5|TRBV9|13
ASSLGRAGDQPQH
>TRBJ2-1|TRBV5-1|13
ASRPRLAIDNEQF
>TRBJ2-5|TRBV20-1|11
SASPTRGMAQY